This TCR beta chain comes out of a study of T cells after yellow fever vaccination. Study outcomes and limitations: CD4 and CD8 compartments shared a small share of clonotypes.

As TCR cDNA was made by 5'RACE template switching, a universal primer site and UMIs were added. TCRdb used MiXCR to reprocess the 5' RACE reads, holding one entry per CDR3 protein. The sample yields a few hundred thousand distinct CDR3 sequences, 6.5% to 8.5% seen once. This clonotype was seen a handful of times. Its antigen is unidentified. This clonotype originated in a man aged 30 to 39 who received the YFV17D yellow fever vaccine. The sample was CD4+ T cells sorted from PBMCs, taken 15 days after the yellow fever booster vaccination.

CDR3 in amino acids: CASSADRGQSRSEAFF. The CDR3 DNA reads TGTGCCAGCAGCGCTGATCGGGGGCAGAGTCGATCTGAAGCTTTCTTT. J is TRBJ1-1 and V is TRBV27; possible D gene TRBD1, 6 bases. The germline gives CDR1 MNHEY, CDR2 SMNVEV (reference sequence). Trimming took off 6 bases at V and 6 bases at J, with 23 bases between the two ends. This CDR3 region has 16 residues.